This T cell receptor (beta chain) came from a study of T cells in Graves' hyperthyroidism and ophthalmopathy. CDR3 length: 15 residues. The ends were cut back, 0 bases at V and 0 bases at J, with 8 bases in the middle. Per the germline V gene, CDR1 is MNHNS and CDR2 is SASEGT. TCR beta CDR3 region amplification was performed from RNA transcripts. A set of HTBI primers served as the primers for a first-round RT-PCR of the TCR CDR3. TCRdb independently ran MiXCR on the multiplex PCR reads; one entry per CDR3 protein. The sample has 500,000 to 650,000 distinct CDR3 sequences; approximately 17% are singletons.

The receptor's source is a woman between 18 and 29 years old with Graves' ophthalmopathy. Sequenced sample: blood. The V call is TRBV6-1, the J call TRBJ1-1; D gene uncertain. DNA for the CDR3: TGTGCCAGCAGTGAAGCAGGACGTTTGAACACTGAAGCTTTCTTT. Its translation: CASSEAGRLNTEAFF.